This is a list of T cell receptor beta chains from one sample in a study of blood T cell repertoires in COVID-19. Sequencing was performed with immunoSEQ multiplex PCR; in TCRdb, only in-frame clones are kept and a portion is missing. The sample shows 20,000 to 25,000 clones, around 84% of them seen only once. The sequenced sample consisted of peripheral blood. These receptors came from a woman aged 80 or older with acute or convalescent COVID-19. Each CDR3 is given with its conserved first and last residue. The order of the fields is clone size, V gene, J gene, CDR3 length, D gene, CDR3 protein, CDR3 DNA. The D gene is left open where the match is weak. For some rows the clone size is stated as once, few or many, or as a class when expanded; others skip it.

few,TRBV9,TRBJ2-7,13,TRBD1,CASSSEGAAEQYF,TGTGCCAGCAGCTCAGAGGGGGCCGCCGAGCAGTACTTC
-,TRBV7-8,TRBJ1-5,16,TRBD1,CASSFPGTGGNQPQHF,TGTGCCAGCAGCTTTCCAGGGACAGGGGGCAATCAGCCCCAGCATTTT
once,TRBV7-9,TRBJ1-3,14,TRBD1,CASSSTGTGNTIYF,TGTGCCAGCAGCTCGACAGGGACTGGAAACACCATATATTTT
-,TRBV25-1,TRBJ2-5,15,TRBD2,CASSGGLAGVKTQYF,TGTGCCAGCAGTGGGGGACTAGCGGGGGTGAAGACCCAGTACTTC
-,TRBV6-1,TRBJ2-5,17,TRBD2,CASSVGWTSGGQETQYF,TGTGCCAGCAGTGTTGGGTGGACTAGCGGGGGGCAAGAGACCCAGTACTTC
-,TRBV7-2,TRBJ1-2,16,TRBD1,CASSSDPSRGPKGYTF,TGTGCCAGCAGCTCGGATCCAAGCAGGGGGCCCAAAGGCTACACCTTC
-,TRBV30,TRBJ1-1,12,-,CAWTGGGPEAFF,TGTGCCTGGACCGGGGGGGGACCTGAAGCTTTCTTT
-,TRBV7-2,TRBJ2-7,16,-,CASSFPRGDSHYEQYF,TGTGCCAGCAGCTTTCCTCGGGGAGACTCCCATTACGAGCAGTACTTC
-,TRBV4-3,TRBJ2-3,12,-,CASSSATDTQYF,TGCGCCAGCAGCTCCGCGACAGATACGCAGTATTTT
-,TRBV19,TRBJ2-2,16,TRBD2,CASRDSGTLNTGELFF,TGTGCCAGTAGAGATAGCGGGACCCTGAACACCGGGGAGCTGTTTTTT
-,TRBV9,TRBJ2-2,17,TRBD2,CASSVVSGGRGTGELFF,TGTGCCAGCAGCGTAGTCAGCGGGGGCAGAGGGACCGGGGAGCTGTTTTTT
-,TRBV12-3/TRBV12-4,TRBJ2-1,13,-,CASSFLQNNEQFF,TGTGCCAGCAGTTTCTTACAGAACAATGAGCAGTTCTTC
-,TRBV24-1,TRBJ2-2,17,TRBD2,CATSGHTGGSDTGELFF,TGTGCCACCAGTGGGCACACGGGAGGGTCGGACACCGGGGAGCTGTTTTTT
-,TRBV5-3,TRBJ2-3,17,-,CARSFAETPFSTDTQYF,TGTGCCAGAAGCTTCGCGGAGACCCCGTTCTCCACAGATACGCAGTATTTT
once,TRBV5-4,TRBJ2-1,15,TRBD2,CATYTRLAGYNEQFF,TGTGCCACCTACACCCGACTAGCGGGGTACAATGAGCAGTTCTTC
-,TRBV3-1/TRBV3-2,TRBJ1-2,13,-,CASSQGGTYGYTF,TGTGCCAGCAGCCAAGGGGGCACCTATGGCTACACCTTC
-,TRBV6-5,TRBJ1-2,15,-,CASSWAPEQAYGYTF,TGTGCCAGCAGTTGGGCTCCCGAACAGGCCTATGGCTACACCTTC
-,TRBV7-2,TRBJ1-2,16,-,CASAPQALISNYGYTF,TGTGCCAGCGCCCCCCAAGCCCTAATATCTAACTATGGCTACACCTTC
-,TRBV6-5,TRBJ1-1,15,-,CASSPQGEGGTEAFF,TGTGCCAGCAGTCCTCAAGGGGAGGGGGGTACTGAAGCTTTCTTT
-,TRBV3-1/TRBV3-2,TRBJ1-2,14,-,CASSQGRARYGYTF,TGTGCCAGCAGCCAAGGGAGGGCGCGGTATGGCTACACCTTC
once,TRBV18,TRBJ2-3,13,-,CASSLIPPDTQYF,TGTGCCAGCTCCCTAATCCCCCCAGATACGCAGTATTTT
-,TRBV9,TRBJ2-3,16,-,CASSVVEGGPTDTQYF,TGTGCCAGCAGCGTAGTTGAGGGGGGGCCCACAGATACGCAGTATTTT
-,TRBV6-2/TRBV6-3,TRBJ2-3,16,-,CASSYGVLDYTDTQYF,TGTGCCAGCAGTTATGGAGTGCTTGACTACACAGATACGCAGTATTTT
-,TRBV4-3,TRBJ1-2,16,TRBD1,CASSPIGTGISYGYTF,TGCGCCAGCAGCCCTATCGGGACAGGGATAAGCTATGGCTACACCTTC
-,TRBV29-1,TRBJ2-5,18,TRBD1,CSVFDRVSNTKKPGTQYF,TGCAGCGTCTTCGACAGGGTCTCGAACACCAAAAAACCGGGGACCCAGTACTTC
-,TRBV30,TRBJ2-1,11,-,CAWSVRNEQFF,TGTGCCTGGAGTGTGCGCAATGAGCAGTTCTTC
-,TRBV2,TRBJ1-1,11,-,CASNINTEAFF,TGTGCCAGCAACATTAACACTGAAGCTTTCTTT
-,TRBV6-2/TRBV6-3,TRBJ2-3,19,-,CASSYSPGPHFYSTDTQYF,TGTGCCAGCAGTTACTCTCCGGGTCCCCACTTTTACAGCACAGATACGCAGTATTTT
few,TRBV7-2,TRBJ2-3,14,-,CASSSGSRTDTQYF,TGTGCCAGCAGCTCAGGATCCCGCACAGATACGCAGTATTTT
-,TRBV4-2,TRBJ1-4,16,-,CASSPFPRRGEEKLFF,TGTGCCAGCAGCCCCTTTCCCAGGCGGGGCGAGGAAAAACTGTTTTTT
-,TRBV7-2,TRBJ2-2,15,TRBD2,CASSRTSGGTGELFF,TGTGCCAGCAGCAGGACTAGCGGGGGCACCGGGGAGCTGTTTTTT
few,TRBV7-9,TRBJ1-1,16,TRBD1,CASSSSSGTGDTEAFF,TGTGCCAGCAGCTCATCGTCCGGGACAGGGGACACTGAAGCTTTCTTT
-,TRBV20-1,TRBJ2-5,11,-,CSAAPGAAQYF,TGCAGTGCTGCACCTGGGGCGGCCCAGTACTTC
-,TRBV5-1,TRBJ2-3,13,-,CASTPGGTDTQYF,TGCGCCAGCACCCCCGGGGGCACAGATACGCAGTATTTT
-,TRBV19,TRBJ1-1,14,TRBD1,CASSPGGRDTEAFF,TGTGCCAGTAGCCCAGGGGGCAGGGACACTGAAGCTTTCTTT
once,TRBV7-9,TRBJ1-4,15,-,CASSSLDGANEKLFF,TGTGCCAGCAGCTCCCTCGACGGGGCTAATGAAAAACTGTTTTTT
-,TRBV18,TRBJ1-2,17,-,CASSPPWETQGIHGYTF,TGTGCCAGCTCACCACCGTGGGAAACCCAGGGGATCCATGGCTACACCTTC
-,TRBV2,TRBJ1-5,15,TRBD1,CASNLQGLSNQPQHF,TGTGCCAGCAATTTACAGGGGTTGAGCAATCAGCCCCAGCATTTT
-,TRBV6-5,TRBJ2-1,15,TRBD2,CASRLSSGPYNEQFF,TGTGCCAGCAGGTTATCTAGCGGACCTTACAATGAGCAGTTCTTC
-,TRBV7-2,TRBJ2-3,13,-,CASTFAGTDTQYF,TGTGCCAGCACCTTTGCGGGCACAGATACGCAGTATTTT
-,TRBV5-1,TRBJ2-5,14,TRBD2,CASSRSGNKETQYF,TGCGCCAGCAGCCGGAGCGGGAATAAGGAGACCCAGTACTTC
-,TRBV4-3,TRBJ1-2,13,-,CASSQEGEAGYTF,TGCGCCAGCAGCCAAGAAGGGGAGGCTGGCTACACCTTC
-,TRBV5-4,TRBJ2-2,16,TRBD1,CASSLWTGGDTGELFF,TGTGCCAGCAGCTTATGGACAGGGGGGGACACCGGGGAGCTGTTTTTT
once,TRBV19,TRBJ2-7,13,-,CASSQQGSYEQYF,TGTGCCAGTAGCCAACAGGGATCCTACGAGCAGTACTTC
-,TRBV6-6,TRBJ1-2,12,-,CASSYYRDGYTF,TGTGCCAGCAGTTACTACAGGGATGGCTACACCTTC
-,TRBV4-3,TRBJ2-6,17,-,CASSQEGTYSGANVLTF,TGCGCCAGCAGCCAAGAGGGCACCTACTCTGGGGCCAACGTCCTGACTTTC
-,TRBV19,TRBJ1-2,12,-,CASNLGAYGYTF,TGTGCCAGTAATTTGGGCGCTTATGGCTACACCTTC
-,TRBV10-3,TRBJ1-5,20,-,CAISDQYRAGRGDSNQPQHF,TGTGCCATCAGTGACCAGTATAGAGCCGGCCGGGGGGATAGCAATCAGCCCCAGCATTTT
-,TRBV29-1,TRBJ2-1,13,TRBD1,CSGGQVRDNEQFF,TGCAGCGGCGGACAGGTTCGAGACAATGAGCAGTTCTTC
-,TRBV7-2,TRBJ2-1,15,TRBD1,CASSSDRATYNEQFF,TGTGCCAGCAGCTCGGACAGGGCTACCTACAATGAGCAGTTCTTC
-,TRBV6-5,TRBJ1-3,14,-,CASSGPHREGTIYF,TGTGCCAGCAGCGGCCCCCACCGGGAAGGCACCATATATTTT
few,TRBV7-2,TRBJ2-7,13,TRBD1,CASSRDRKYEQYF,TGTGCCAGCAGCCGGGACAGAAAATACGAGCAGTACTTC
-,TRBV4-1,TRBJ1-3,15,-,CASSQGQDPGNTIYF,TGCGCCAGCAGCCAAGGACAGGATCCCGGAAACACCATATATTTT
-,TRBV4-3,TRBJ2-1,16,-,CASSQEGGPNPTVQFF,TGCGCCAGCAGCCAAGAAGGGGGACCTAACCCCACGGTTCAGTTCTTC
-,TRBV15,TRBJ2-2,15,-,CATSRDEVLTGELFF,TGTGCCACCAGCAGAGATGAGGTCCTAACCGGGGAGCTGTTTTTT
-,TRBV4-2,TRBJ1-2,16,-,CASSQELGGGLYGYTF,TGTGCCAGCAGCCAAGAATTGGGCGGGGGACTCTATGGCTACACCTTC
-,TRBV10-3,TRBJ1-5,13,-,CAITRDKDQPQHF,TGTGCCATCACCAGGGATAAGGATCAGCCCCAGCATTTT